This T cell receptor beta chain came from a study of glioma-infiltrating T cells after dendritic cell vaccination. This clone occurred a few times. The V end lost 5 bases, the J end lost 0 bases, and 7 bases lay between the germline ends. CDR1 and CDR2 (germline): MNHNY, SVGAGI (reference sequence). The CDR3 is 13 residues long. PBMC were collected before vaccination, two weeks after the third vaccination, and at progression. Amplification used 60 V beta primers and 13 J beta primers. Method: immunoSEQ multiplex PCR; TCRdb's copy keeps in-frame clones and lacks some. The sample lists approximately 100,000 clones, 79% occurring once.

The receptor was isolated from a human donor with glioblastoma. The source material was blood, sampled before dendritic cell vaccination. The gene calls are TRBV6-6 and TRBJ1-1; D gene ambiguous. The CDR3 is CASSQTVNTEAFF. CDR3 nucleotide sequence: TGTGCCAGCAGTCAGACTGTGAACACTGAAGCTTTCTTT.